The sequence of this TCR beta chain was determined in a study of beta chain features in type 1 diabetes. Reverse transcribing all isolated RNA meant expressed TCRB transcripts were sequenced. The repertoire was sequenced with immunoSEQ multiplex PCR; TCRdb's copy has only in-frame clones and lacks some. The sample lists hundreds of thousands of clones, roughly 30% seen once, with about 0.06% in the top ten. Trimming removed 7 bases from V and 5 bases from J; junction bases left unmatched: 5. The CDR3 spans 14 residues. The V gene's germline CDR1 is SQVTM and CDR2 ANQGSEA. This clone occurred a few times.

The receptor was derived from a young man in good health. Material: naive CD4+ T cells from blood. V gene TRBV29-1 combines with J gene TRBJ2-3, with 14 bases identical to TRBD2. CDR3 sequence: CSATGLAGGDTQYF. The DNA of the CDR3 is TGCAGCGCGACAGGACTAGCGGGAGGAGATACGCAGTATTTT.